The clone carrying this T cell receptor beta chain was detected only a few times. Its antigen remains unknown. This specimen comes from a study of T-cell memory formation after mild COVID-19. Study context: The two donors had largely donor-specific TCR clusters. Broader study findings: Clones that contracted from day 15 to 85 had balanced CD4/CD8; later expanders were CD4+ biased. Pre-infection memory carried some responding clones, suggesting that cross-reactive memory joined.

One entry per CDR3 protein, called by TCRdb with MiXCR from the 5' RACE reads. The sample has approximately 150,000 distinct CDR3 sequences; under 7% are singletons. Unmatched junction bases numbered 7, after V lost 4 bases and J lost 10 bases. The germline V gene has CDR1 MGHDK and CDR2 SYGVNS. CDR3 size: 13 residues. The chain links TRBV25-1 to TRBJ2-3; 8 bases map to TRBD1. This TCR came from an adult woman who had mild COVID-19 (a few samples of this study predate the infection). Cell type and time point are not known. The sample comprised PBMCs or a T cell subset sorted from them (not recorded which). The CDR3 loop reads CASSGGQGRAQYF. The CDR3 coding sequence is TGTGCCAGCAGTGGCGGACAGGGAAGGGCGCAGTATTTT.